One sample yielded the 24 T cell receptor beta chains listed below, sequenced in a study of blood T cell repertoires in COVID-19. Here immunoSEQ multiplex PCR was the method, and the copy in TCRdb shows in-frame clones only, minus some. In the table there are about 40,000 clones, around 87% of which are singletons. Source material: peripheral blood. These receptors came from a woman older than 75 with active COVID-19.

V and J are TRBV2 and TRBJ2-2, with 7 nucleotides matching TRBD1. Per the germline V gene, CDR1 is SNHLY and CDR2 is FYNNEI. The ends lost 6 bases at V and 4 bases at J; junction bases unmatched: 8. CDR3 size: 15 residues. This CDR3 is CASSLHRGATGELFF. The CDR3 nucleotides are TGTGCCAGCAGCCTTCACAGGGGAGCCACCGGGGAGCTGTTTTTT.

In this sample, this clone turned up once. The chain links TRBV6-5 to TRBJ2-7, with D maybe TRBD1 (6 bases). V was trimmed by 4 bases and J by 3 bases, leaving 10 bases between them. This CDR3 has 13 residues. Germline V lookup: CDR1 MNHEY, CDR2 SVGAGI. This CDR3 is CASSSDRSYEQYF. CDR3 DNA: TGTGCCAGCAGTTCAGACAGGAGCTACGAGCAGTACTTC.

This chain links TRBV2 with TRBJ1-4, with a possible D match to TRBD1 (5 bases). Germline V gene data show CDR1 as SNHLY and CDR2 as FYNNEI. V lost 2 bases and J lost 8, with 12 bases in between. The CDR3 length is 14 residues. The DNA for the CDR3 is TGTGCCAGCAGTGAAAACAGGATGGTGGAAAAACTGTTTTTT. This codes for CASSENRMVEKLFF. The variable domain in full, with the rest retrieved from reference TRBV2 and TRBJ1-4, is EPEVTQTPSHQVTQMGQEVILRCVPISNHLYFYWYRQILGQKVEFLVSFYNNEISEKSEIFDDQFSVERPDGSNFTLKIRSTKLEDSAMYFCASSENRMVEKLFFGSGTQLSVL.

V usage is TRBV7-2 and J usage is TRBJ1-1, with TRBD1 matching 9 bases. CDR3 length equals 14 residues. Germline V gene lookup returns CDR1 SGHTA and CDR2 FQGNSA. After removal of 4 bases from V and 7 bases from J, the junction contained 7 bases not matched to a gene. The CDR3 loop is CASSYAQGAGEAFF. The CDR3 DNA follows: TGTGCCAGCAGCTATGCACAGGGGGCGGGTGAAGCTTTCTTT.

The sample holds one count of this clone. The CDR3 nucleotides read TGTGCCAGCAGCCAACAGGGGAATGTTCGGACTGAAGCTTTCTTT. This gives the protein CASSQQGNVRTEAFF. V and J are TRBV11-1 and TRBJ1-1, with 7 positions matching TRBD1. Unmatched junction bases numbered 11, after V lost 5 bases and J lost 5 bases. CDR1 is SGHAT, CDR2 FQDESV, per germline (reference sequence). The CDR3 length is 15 residues. Drawing the rest from reference TRBV11-1 and TRBJ1-1, the complete variable domain is EAEVAQSPRYKITEKSQAVAFWCDPISGHATLYWYRQILGQGPELLVQFQDESVVDDSQLPKDRFSAERLKGVDSTLKIQPAELGDSAMYLCASSQQGNVRTEAFFGQGTRLTVV.

This chain joins TRBV11-2 and TRBJ2-1; possible D gene TRBD2, 5 bases. V was shortened by 5 bases and J by 3 bases, with 11 bases between the two germline ends. Germline V CDR1 and CDR2: SGHAT, FQNNGV. The CDR3 runs 14 residues. As DNA, the CDR3 is TGTGCCAGCAGCCCCGGTGGGAGCTACAATGAGCAGTTCTTC. It is translated as CASSPGGSYNEQFF.

V and J are TRBV10-3 and TRBJ1-1; 8 nucleotides agree with TRBD1. CDR3 size: 14 residues. The ends lost 4 bases at V and 4 bases at J; junction bases unmatched: 5. From germline, CDR1 is ENHRY and CDR2 SYGVKD. In DNA, the CDR3 is TGTGCCATCAGTGCCAGGGGGCGCGTCACTGAAGCTTTCTTT. Protein sequence: CAISARGRVTEAFF.

This clone came up once. V is TRBV7-2 and J is TRBJ1-2; 7 nucleotides line up with TRBD1. The V gene end was trimmed by 0 bases and the J gene end by 6 bases; junction bases not matched to a gene: 7. The CDR3 extends over 15 amino acids. The germline gives CDR1 SGHTA, CDR2 FQGNSA. CDR3 in amino acids: CASSLASLGQHGYTF. The CDR3 DNA reads as TGTGCCAGCAGCTTAGCGAGTCTGGGACAGCATGGCTACACCTTC.

V gene TRBV18 combines with J gene TRBJ2-3, with TRBD2 matching over 9 bases. Germline lookup yields CDR1 KGHSH and CDR2 LQKENI. The V segment lost 2 bases and the J segment 5 bases; nucleotides outside the gene matches: 8. This CDR3 region has 16 residues. The chain's CDR3 is CASSPILAGTGDTQYF. CDR3 coding DNA: TGTGCCAGCTCACCAATTCTAGCGGGGACTGGAGATACGCAGTATTTT.

CDR3 region: CASSRLDGGYTF. CDR3 nucleotide sequence: TGTGCCAGTAGTAGACTAGACGGTGGCTACACCTTC. The chain has TRBV19 and TRBJ1-2; D is uncertain. Germline assignment: CDR1 LNHDA and CDR2 SQIVND (reference sequence). The CDR3 runs 12 residues. Trimming stripped 4 bases from V and 7 bases from J, with 10 bases between.

The table lists this clone with a count of one. The CDR3 nucleotides read TGTGCCAGCAGTGCGGCGCGGGGGGGAGATACAGATACGCAGTATTTT. Its translation: CASSAARGGDTDTQYF. The V and J genes are TRBV2 and TRBJ2-3; TRBD2 agrees at 9 bases. CDR1 and CDR2 from the germline V gene are SNHLY and FYNNEI. The ends lost 4 bases at V and 3 bases at J; junction bases unmatched: 8. This CDR3 contains 16 residues.

The chain is built from TRBV7-3 and TRBJ2-2; no definite D call. CDR1 and CDR2 from the germline V gene are SGHTA and FQGTGA. Trimming stripped 0 bases from V and 5 bases from J, with 10 bases between. There are 15 residues in the CDR3. CDR3 nucleotide sequence: TGTGCCAGCAGCTTAACGACATCTGGGACCGGGGAGCTGTTTTTT. It translates to CASSLTTSGTGELFF.

This chain links TRBV9 with TRBJ2-7; 7 bases agree with TRBD1. The CDR3 runs to 13 residues. Trimming took 0 bases from V and 5 from J; bases not matched to a gene: 2. Germline CDR1 reads SGDLS; CDR2 reads YYNGEE. CDR3 nucleotide sequence: TGTGCCAGCAGCGTAGGGACAGGAGACGAGCAGTACTTC. Translated, it gives CASSVGTGDEQYF.

This clone was counted only a few times. CDR3 nucleotides: TGTGCCAGTAGTATCTATGCCCCCAGCGCCTATGGCTACACCTTC. It translates to CASSIYAPSAYGYTF. The rearrangement links TRBV19 to TRBJ1-2; D remains unclear. Germline CDR1 and CDR2: LNHDA and SQIVND (reference sequence). V was trimmed by 3 bases and J by 4 bases, leaving 15 bases between them. CDR3 length equals 15 residues. Full variable domain (rest looked up from reference TRBV19 and TRBJ1-2): DGGITQSPKYLFRKEGQNVTLSCEQNLNHDAMYWYRQDPGQGLRLIYYSQIVNDFQKGDIAEGYSVSREKKESFPLTVTSAQKNPTAFYLCASSIYAPSAYGYTFGSGTRLTVV.

This sequence joins TRBV7-9 and TRBJ2-3; TRBD2 matches 7 bases. The CDR3 extends over 16 amino acids. The trim removed 1 base at V and 2 bases at J, leaving 6 bases unmatched. Germline CDR1 reads SEHNR; CDR2 reads FQNEAQ (reference sequence). The CDR3 here is CASSLGLADFTDTQYF. The CDR3, as DNA: TGTGCCAGCAGCTTAGGGCTAGCGGATTTCACAGATACGCAGTATTTT.

This chain joins TRBV27 and TRBJ1-6; weak D call: TRBD1 (5 bases). Germline values: CDR1 MNHEY, CDR2 SMNVEV (reference sequence). The CDR3 extends over 14 amino acids. The V end lost 3 bases, the J end lost 7 bases, and 10 bases lay between the germline ends. DNA for the CDR3: TGTGCCAGCAGTTTTAGGGGCAGAAATTCACCCCTCCACTTT. Protein sequence: CASSFRGRNSPLHF.

This clone appeared a single time. The rearrangement uses TRBV19 and TRBJ1-4, with no clear D. Germline CDR1 LNHDA, CDR2 SQIVND (reference sequence). The germline V and J ends were trimmed by 9 bases and 0 bases, with 8 bases remaining between them. CDR3 length: 13 amino acids. The CDR3 nucleotides are TGTGCCAGCCGACTTGCAACTAATGAAAAACTGTTTTTT. It specifies CASRLATNEKLFF.

This clone appeared once. The gene calls are TRBV13 and TRBJ1-1; D perhaps matches TRBD1 (5 bases). Germline V gene lookup returns CDR1 PRHDT and CDR2 FYEKMQ (reference sequence). The CDR3 sequence is 15 residues long. The germline V and J ends were trimmed by 0 bases and 0 bases, with 8 bases remaining between them. CDR3 coding DNA: TGTGCCAGCAGCTTAGGGGGGGAGGTGAACACTGAAGCTTTCTTT. Translated: CASSLGGEVNTEAFF.

The genes are TRBV30 and TRBJ2-7, with 8 bases identical to TRBD2. This CDR3 contains 15 residues. Germline assignment: CDR1 GTSNPN and CDR2 SVGIG (reference sequence). The V gene end was trimmed by 0 bases and the J gene end by 2 bases; junction bases not matched to a gene: 6. CDR3 amino acids: CAWSVLRGDPYEQYF. The CDR3 DNA reads as TGTGCCTGGAGTGTATTGCGGGGGGATCCCTACGAGCAGTACTTC.

The rearrangement links TRBV5-1 to TRBJ1-6; 12 bases fit TRBD1. Unmatched junction bases numbered 10, after V lost 0 bases and J lost 9 bases. Germline V lookup: CDR1 SGHRS, CDR2 YFSETQ. The CDR3 covers 18 residues. CDR3 nucleotide sequence: TGCGCCAGCAGCTTGGGGGGACAGGGGGCGATTTTGGGTTCACCCCTCCACTTT. This sequence encodes CASSLGGQGAILGSPLHF.

V usage is TRBV7-2 and J usage is TRBJ1-6; no clear D gene. Per germline, CDR1 SGHTA and CDR2 FQGNSA. V lost 5 bases and J lost 5, with 4 bases in between. This CDR3 comprises 12 residues. As DNA, the CDR3 is TGTGCCAGCAGCGTCAATAATTCACCCCTCCACTTT. Translating gives CASSVNNSPLHF.

CDR3 in amino acids: CASSFLGGSRSTDTQYF. Written as DNA, the CDR3 is TGTGCCAGCAGCTTTTTAGGCGGTTCGAGAAGCACAGATACGCAGTATTTT. The chain recombines TRBV5-6 with TRBJ2-3, with unresolved D. The length of the CDR3 is 17 residues. Germline loops: CDR1 SGHDT, CDR2 YYEEEE. V was pared by 2 bases and J by 0 bases, with 16 bases between. Full variable domain (remainder filled in from reference TRBV5-6 and TRBJ2-3): DAGVTQSPTHLIKTRGQQVTLRCSPKSGHDTVSWYQQALGQGPQFIFQYYEEEERQRGNFPDRFSGHQFPNYSSELNVNALLLGDSALYLCASSFLGGSRSTDTQYFGPGTRLTVL.

The V gene is TRBV6-5, the J gene TRBJ1-1; maybe TRBD1 (6 bases). V lost 6 bases to trimming and J lost 3 bases, with 14 bases between them. The CDR3 extends over 14 amino acids. Germline V gives CDR1 MNHEY, CDR2 SVGAGI. The CDR3 here is CASRKQGVDTEAFF. The CDR3 coding sequence is TGTGCCAGCAGAAAACAGGGAGTGGACACTGAAGCTTTCTTT.

This clone was observed a single time. V is TRBV4-3 and J is TRBJ1-3; maybe TRBD1 (5 bases). CDR1 and CDR2 (germline): LGHNA, YSLEER. V lost 0 bases to trimming and J lost 2 bases, with 11 bases between them. The CDR3 extends over 16 amino acids. CDR3 in DNA: TGCGCCAGCAGCCAAGAGCGGGGGTTCACTGGAAACACCATATATTTT. It yields the protein CASSQERGFTGNTIYF.